This TCR beta chain was documented in a study of blood T cells in healthy people across ages. Study context: Researchers report that template switching captured about one barcoded beta molecule per two T cells.

Primed by a sample-barcoded 5' primer and a J-beta primer mix, a second PCR proceeded for about 6 to 11 cycles. TCRdb re-called the 5' RACE reads through MiXCR, storing one row per CDR3 protein. The data contain some 1.5 million distinct CDR3 sequences, 28% of them singletons. Each sample provided at least 5 micrograms of extracted total RNA. This receptor was taken from a woman in her 30s in good health. The sequencing input was blood.

CDR3 nucleotides: TGTGCCAGCAGTTCCTCGGGACAGGGGCCACATGAGCAGTTCTTC. It codes for CASSSSGQGPHEQFF. The V call is TRBV28, the J call TRBJ2-1, with 10 bases that match TRBD1. The CDR3 runs 15 residues. From germline, CDR1 is MDHEN and CDR2 SYDVKM. Unmatched junction bases numbered 8, after V lost 4 bases and J lost 8 bases.